Sequencing of this T cell receptor beta chain was carried out in a study of beta chain features in type 1 diabetes (dated by TCRdb to the late 2010s). About the study as a whole: Patients and healthy donors did not differ in mean age, gender distribution, total cell number or subset yield. Regulatory and stem cell-like memory subsets were isolated from only 8 patients and about eight healthy donors, whereas naive and central memory subsets came from all 28 donors. In the study, recently diagnosed type 1 diabetes patients and matched healthy donors were compared on the TCRB repertoires of their sorted circulating CD4+ T cell subsets. Across all samples, 107,917,701 sorted cells were examined, and cell number per subset correlated strongly with RNA yield. The paper's findings and limits, for the study overall: Naive, central memory and regulatory TCRB repertoires appeared to be more alike among patients than among healthy donors. In all four CD4+ subsets, TCRB CDR3 length was moderately but significantly shorter in type 1 diabetes patients. Because cDNA was sequenced instead of genomic DNA, activated cells with high expression could be over-represented, although the groups did not differ in activation or CD3 levels. PCR may preferentially amplify shorter templates, but because patient and control samples were amplified and corrected together, any resulting skew would affect both groups equally. Patients with type 1 diabetes made fewer insertions and deleted more nucleotides at VDJ recombination sites, implying thymic rearrangement abnormalities. Because small numbers of individuals were included in the HLA sub-analyses, any influence of HLA type on TCRB rearrangement was left unresolved.

About this clone: This clone's antigen is unknown. Base qualities are not at hand, and no much larger clone is one base apart.

All of the isolated RNA was reverse transcribed with the High Capacity cDNA Reverse Transcription Kit, so expressed TCRB transcripts were sequenced. Naive, central memory and regulatory T cell samples underwent deep immunoSEQ sequencing, averaging about 3.57 million total reads per sample. Sorted cells were lysed in RLT buffer and RNA was extracted with DNase-treated RNeasy Micro or Mini kits, depending on cell number. To prevent cross-contamination, each cell subset was processed individually, whereas patient and healthy donor samples were processed jointly. The immunoSEQ multiplex PCR was used to amplify TCRB sequences from cDNA, generating 87-bp fragments that spanned the CDR3 region. The amplicons were sequenced using the Illumina HiSeq platform. Per the source publication's procedure: Synthetic template baselines were used to correct PCR bias computationally, reads within Hamming distance 2 were collapsed, and singletons that could not be merged were discarded. By aligning reads against IMGT, V, D and J genes, CDR3 length, and insertions or deletions at six rearrangement sites were assigned. Within each subset, clonotype counts were normalized to sorted cell number, and only after that were true diversity and Gini coefficients computed with the tcR R package. Repertoire sharing was quantified using the overlap coefficient calculated on TCRB nucleotide sequences. As a proxy for the pre-selection repertoire, out-of-frame TCRB sequences from naive cells were analyzed. Held by TCRdb, this immuneACCESS table contains in-frame sequences only and omits some clones. Under half of the omission traces to an unresolved V gene where checked; the cause of the rest is unknown. V and J calls and clone size are copied from that table; D and trimming were computed from the DNA. For this sample the table gives a few hundred thousand clones, of which 20% were detected only once. The ten largest make up around 0.028% of the sample.

The CDR3 numbers 12 residues from cysteine through phenylalanine. The sequence is cut down to CDR3 DNA, 36 bases in frame from base 1. CDR1 and CDR2, looked up from the germline V gene, are SNHLY and FYNNEI. Deletion took 5 bases off V and 3 bases off J, with a span of 6 bases between the germline ends. Each donor gave one peripheral blood draw, averaging about 120 mL, which was collected into heparinised tubes. Naive, central memory, regulatory and stem cell-like memory CD4+ T cells were sorted on a BD FACSAria II using a panel including CD45RO, CCR7, CD25, CD127, CD95 and CD27. A purity above 98% was achieved for all sorted populations. PBMCs were separated immediately by Lymphoprep density gradient centrifugation and were stained directly, without being cultured. To minimize batch effects, samples were stained and sorted in pairs, one healthy donor with one patient per experiment.

In this chain, TRBV2 is recombined with TRBJ2-3, with no confidently assigned D gene. The sample consisted of naive CD4+ T cells from blood. What the cell subset or site label conveys for this sample: true naive CD4+ T cells. The source is a woman aged 40 to 55 with type 1 diabetes. The sequenced DNA is TGTGCCAGCAGTCACGGGACAGATACGCAGTATTTT. Its protein reads: CASSHGTDTQYF.